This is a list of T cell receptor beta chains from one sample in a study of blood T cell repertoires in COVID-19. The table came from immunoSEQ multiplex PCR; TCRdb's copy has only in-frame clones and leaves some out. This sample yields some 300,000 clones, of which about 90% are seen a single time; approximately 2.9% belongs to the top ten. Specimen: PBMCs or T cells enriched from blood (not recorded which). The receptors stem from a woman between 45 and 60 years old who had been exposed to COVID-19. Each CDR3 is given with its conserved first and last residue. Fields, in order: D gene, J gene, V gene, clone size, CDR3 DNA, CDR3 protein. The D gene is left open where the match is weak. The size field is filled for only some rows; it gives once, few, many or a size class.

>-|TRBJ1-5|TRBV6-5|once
TGTGCCAGCACCCCAGGGGTTGCTCAGCCCCAGCATTTT
CASTPGVAQPQHF
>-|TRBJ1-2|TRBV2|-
TGTGCCACCCGGGGGGGGCATGGCTACACCTTC
CATRGGHGYTF
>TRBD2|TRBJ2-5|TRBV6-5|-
TGTGCCAGCAGGCCTAGCGGGGAGGTTAAGACCCAGTACTTC
CASRPSGEVKTQYF
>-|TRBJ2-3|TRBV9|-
TGTGCCAGCAGCGCAGGGATAGGCAGCACAGATACGCAGTATTTT
CASSAGIGSTDTQYF
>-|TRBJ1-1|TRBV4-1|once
TGCGCCAGCAGCCGAGGCGCTCTTATGAACACTGAAGCTTTCTTT
CASSRGALMNTEAFF
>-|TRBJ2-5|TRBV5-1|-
TGCGCCAGCAGCTTGGAGGACAGCCAAGAGACCCAGTACTTC
CASSLEDSQETQYF
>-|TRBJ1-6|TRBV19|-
TGTGCCAGTAGGCAGGGTTATGCAACAAATTCACCCCTCCACTTT
CASRQGYATNSPLHF
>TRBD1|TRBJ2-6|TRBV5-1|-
TGCGCCAGCAGCTTCCTACAGGGGACCGGGGCCAACGTCCTGACTTTC
CASSFLQGTGANVLTF
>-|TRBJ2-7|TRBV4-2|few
TGTGCCAGCAGCCAAGGTGCTATAGCTCGGCAGGGCAATGGGTACGAGCAGTACTTC
CASSQGAIARQGNGYEQYF
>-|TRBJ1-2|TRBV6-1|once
TGTGCCAGCAGTGAAAGAGCGGGCAGCTATGGCTACACCTTC
CASSERAGSYGYTF
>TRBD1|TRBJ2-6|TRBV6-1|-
TGTGCCAGCAGTGCTCGGGACAGGGGGTCTGGGGCCAACGTCCTGACTTTC
CASSARDRGSGANVLTF
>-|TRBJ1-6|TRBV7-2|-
TGTGCCAGCAGCTCGGTGAATTCACCCCTCCACTTT
CASSSVNSPLHF
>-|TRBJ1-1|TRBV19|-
TGTGCCAGTAGTATAGGGGGCGGTCTCACTGAAGCTTTCTTT
CASSIGGGLTEAFF
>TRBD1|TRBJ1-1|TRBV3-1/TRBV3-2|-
TGTGCCAGCAGCCCCACCAGGCGTGCCGGACAGGGCGCTGAAGCTTTCTTT
CASSPTRRAGQGAEAFF
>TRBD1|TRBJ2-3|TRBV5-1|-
TGCGCCAGCAGATCGGGACAGGGCCCCCCAAATACGCAGTATTTT
CASRSGQGPPNTQYF
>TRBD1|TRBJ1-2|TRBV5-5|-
TGTGCCAGCAGCCTAATGGGACAGGGGCGCGATGGCTACACCTTC
CASSLMGQGRDGYTF
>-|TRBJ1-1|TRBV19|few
TGTGCCAGTAGTCCCCTGATGCAGGGAGGGACTGAAGCTTTCTTT
CASSPLMQGGTEAFF
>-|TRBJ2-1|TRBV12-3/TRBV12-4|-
TGTGCCAGCCTAAAGGGGAATGAGCAGTTCTTC
CASLKGNEQFF
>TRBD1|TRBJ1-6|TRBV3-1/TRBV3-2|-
TGTGCCAGCAGCTCTGGGGACAGCAATTCACCCCTCCACTTT
CASSSGDSNSPLHF
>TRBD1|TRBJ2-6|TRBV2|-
TGTGCCTCTTTCTCAGGGGGATCTGGGGCCAACGTCCTGACTTTC
CASFSGGSGANVLTF
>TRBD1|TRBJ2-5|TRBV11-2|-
TGTGCCAGCAGCTTAGACGGCCCGGGACAGGGGACGTCAGAGACCCAGTACTTC
CASSLDGPGQGTSETQYF
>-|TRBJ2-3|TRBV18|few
TGTGCCAGCTCAACGGGGTCACCTATTCTGGCGCAGTATTTT
CASSTGSPILAQYF
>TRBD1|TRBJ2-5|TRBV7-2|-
TGTGCCAGCAGCAACAGGGGCCGGGAGACCCAGTACTTC
CASSNRGRETQYF
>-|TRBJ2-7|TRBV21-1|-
TGTGCCAGCAGCACCCCCGCATACCCCGGGTTTCCGTACGAGCAGTACTTC
CASSTPAYPGFPYEQYF
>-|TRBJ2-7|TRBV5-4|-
TGTGCCAGCAGCTTGCGAGGCGTTGGATCCTACGAGCAGTACTTC
CASSLRGVGSYEQYF
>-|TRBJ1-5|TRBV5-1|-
TGCGCCAGCAGCTTGGAGGGCAGCGGTCAGCCCCAGCATTTT
CASSLEGSGQPQHF
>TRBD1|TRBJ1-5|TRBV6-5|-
TGTGCCACCAAAATGCAGGGGGCGGACAATCAGCCCCAGCATTTT
CATKMQGADNQPQHF
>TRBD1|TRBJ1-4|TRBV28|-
TGTGCCAGCAGTTACCCCGACAGGGGTGCAACTAATGAAAAACTGTTTTTT
CASSYPDRGATNEKLFF
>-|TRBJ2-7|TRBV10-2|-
TGCGCCAGCAGTGTCCCAGGGAATTACGAGCAGTACTTC
CASSVPGNYEQYF
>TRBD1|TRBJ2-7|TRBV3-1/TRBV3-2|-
TGTGCCAGCAGCCAAAGGCTGGGACAGAGGGCCTACGAGCAGTACTTC
CASSQRLGQRAYEQYF
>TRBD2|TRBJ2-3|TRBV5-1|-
TGCGCCAGCAGCTTGGAGGGGCCCGGGGGGACCTCAGATACGCAGTATTTT
CASSLEGPGGTSDTQYF